The sample holds one count of the clone carrying this T cell receptor beta chain. Its cognate antigen is unknown. Random hexamers were used to reverse transcribe an amount of about 0.45 to 1 ug RNA. Amplification of TCR beta CDR3 spanned 54 Vbeta and 13 Jbeta via immunoSEQ multiplex PCR. TCRdb recomputed calls from the immunoSEQ multiplex PCR reads with MiXCR, one row per CDR3 protein. This sample carries approximately 160,000 distinct CDR3 sequences, under 95% of them seen once, and the ten largest clones take roughly 0.1%. This record belongs to a study of CD8 T cells in Susac syndrome. Study-level results: The study recognized that the number of individuals in its TCR sequencing and HLA analysis was relatively small.

V lost 7 bases to trimming and J lost 0 bases, with 13 bases between them. The CDR3 consists of 15 residues. Germline CDR1 is SNHLY and CDR2 is FYNNEI. The multiple sclerosis controls were treatment-naive patients with relapsing-remitting disease that was stable or active. Negative isolation yielded the CD8+ and CD4+ T cells, while FACS enriched the TEMRA cells. Material for sequencing was CD4+ T cells from PBMCs. The chain carries TRBV2 and TRBJ2-1, with TRBD2 as a possible D gene (5 bases). This TCR was recovered from a human donor with multiple sclerosis. The CDR3 nucleotides are TGTGCCAGCATATCCTCGGGGAGCTCCTACAATGAGCAGTTCTTC. It translates to CASISSGSSYNEQFF.